A single sample gave rise to the 32 T cell receptor beta chains below, sequenced in a study of CXCR3-negative and CXCR3-positive naive CD8 T cells. TRB cDNA was prepared as libraries by UMI-labeled 5' RACE. TCRdb reprocessed the 5' RACE reads, keeping one entry per CDR3 protein, no DNA. This sample lists about 120,000 distinct CDR3 sequences; its ten largest clones have around 0.36%. No antigen has been assigned to these receptors. General study findings and limits: TRB CDR3 hydrophobicity was greater in CXCR3-positive naive cells than in CXCR3-negative naive cells.

The sequenced sample consisted of naive CXCR3+ CD8+ T cells from blood. Subset defined: CD45RO-CCR7+CD27+CD95- naive CD8+ T cells expressing CXCR3 (TNR3+). The receptors come from a human donor in good health. Some clones in this sample may be carry-over from other donors' samples.

The V call is TRBV20-1, the J call TRBJ2-7; the TRBD2 assignment by TCRdb is unverifiable without DNA. The CDR3 sequence is 15 residues long. Looked up from germline, CDR1 is DFQATT and CDR2 is SNEGSKA (reference sequence). The CDR3 is CSASELAGGVNEQYF.

The chain has TRBV12-3 or TRBV12-4 and TRBJ2-2; TCRdb lists TRBD1, though no DNA is available to test this call. This CDR3 contains 17 residues. Here the CDR3 reads CASSPSQGTVRNGELFF.

V usage is TRBV4-1 and J usage is TRBJ1-1. CDR1 and CDR2 from the germline V gene are MGHRA and YSYEKL. The CDR3 has 12 residues. CDR3 protein: CASSQTHLEAFF.

The chain uses TRBV29-1 and TRBJ1-1; absent DNA, TCRdb's TRBD1 call cannot be checked. The germline V gene has CDR1 SQVTM and CDR2 ANQGSEA. The CDR3 consists of 13 residues. The CDR3 here is CSVEGRGITEAFF.

This CDR3 is CASKGQGFGELFF. The chain uses TRBV6-1 and TRBJ2-2; TCRdb lists TRBD1, though no DNA is available to test this call. CDR1 and CDR2 from the germline V gene are MNHNS and SASEGT. The CDR3 totals 13 residues.

V usage is TRBV9 and J usage is TRBJ2-7. Germline V CDR1 and CDR2: SGDLS, YYNGEE. The CDR3 sequence is 14 residues long. CDR3 residues: CASSVGSSSYEQYF.

The chain recombines TRBV21-1 with TRBJ2-5; TCRdb outputs TRBD2, but without DNA this stays unchecked. TRBV21-1 is tagged as a pseudogene. This CDR3 is built from 13 residues. The CDR3 sequence is CASSNSEGETQYF.

The rearrangement uses TRBV4-2 and TRBJ2-2; checking the TCRdb D call of TRBD1 is not possible without DNA. Germline V lookup: CDR1 LGHNA, CDR2 YNFKEQ. This CDR3 is built from 16 residues. The CDR3 region is CASSHPGQGGAGELFF.

This chain connects TRBV19 to TRBJ2-1; no DNA is available, so the TRBD1 call from TCRdb remains unchecked. The CDR3 loop spans 14 amino acids. CDR1 is LNHDA and CDR2 is SQIVND in the germline V gene (reference sequence). CDR3 in amino acids: CASSIGAEYNEQFF.

The rearrangement uses TRBV4-1 and TRBJ1-5. The length of the CDR3 is 15 residues. The germline gives CDR1 MGHRA, CDR2 YSYEKL. CDR3 protein: CASSQDPRVRQPQHF.

The chain carries TRBV5-1 and TRBJ2-5; TCRdb indicates TRBD1, and absent DNA this call remains unverified. Germline V gene sequence: CDR1 SGHRS, CDR2 YFSETQ. CDR3 size: 15 residues. CDR3: CASSLGDREVETQYF.

The chain links TRBV15 to TRBJ2-5; TCRdb gives TRBD2 as the D gene, but with no DNA this cannot be confirmed. The V gene's germline CDR1 is LNHNV and CDR2 YYDKDF (reference sequence). This CDR3 is 15 amino acids long. CDR3 in amino acids: CATSREAAGQETQYF.

The chain links TRBV4-1 to TRBJ1-5; the D call of TRBD1 rests on TCRdb alone, since no DNA is present to check it. The CDR3 extends over 16 amino acids. CDR1 and CDR2 from the germline V gene are MGHRA and YSYEKL. CDR3 amino acids: CASSQDHGTGRQPQHF.

The CDR3 loop reads CASSVGAGEYEQYF. The chain links TRBV9 to TRBJ2-7; TCRdb proposes TRBD2, but this gene call is untestable without DNA. CDR3 length: 14 residues. Germline values: CDR1 SGDLS, CDR2 YYNGEE.

The CDR3 loop is CASSGGNGANVLTF. The V call is TRBV27, the J call TRBJ2-6; TCRdb's D call, TRBD1, is unchecked because there is no DNA. This CDR3 spans 14 amino acids. Germline values: CDR1 MNHEY, CDR2 SMNVEV (reference sequence).

The rearrangement joins TRBV7-8 to TRBJ2-7; the D call from TCRdb, TRBD1, cannot be confirmed without DNA. Germline V lookup: CDR1 SGHVS, CDR2 FQNEAQ. The CDR3 sequence is 11 residues long. The CDR3 protein is CASSYMGEQYF.

The J gene is TRBJ2-1, the V gene TRBV5-1; TCRdb selects TRBD1, and the lack of DNA leaves this call unchecked. Germline lookup yields CDR1 SGHRS and CDR2 YFSETQ. The CDR3 totals 15 residues. The CDR3 here is CASGPDSQANNEQFF. The full variable domain, completed using reference TRBV5-1 and TRBJ2-1, is KAGVTQTPRYLIKTRGQQVTLSCSPISGHRSVSWYQQTPGQGLQFLFEYFSETQRNKGNFPGRFSGRQFSNSRSEMNVSTLELGDSALYLCASGPDSQANNEQFFGPGTRLTVL.

J is TRBJ2-7 and V is TRBV7-9; TCRdb lists TRBD2, though no DNA is available to test this call. Germline V gene data show CDR1 as SEHNR and CDR2 as FQNEAQ (reference sequence). This CDR3 is built from 14 residues. CDR3 sequence reads: CASSAFSHSYEQYF. Full variable domain (rest looked up from reference TRBV7-9 and TRBJ2-7): DTGVSQNPRHKITKRGQNVTFRCDPISEHNRLYWYRQTLGQGPEFLTYFQNEAQLEKSRLLSDRFSAERPKGSFSTLEIQRTEQGDSAMYLCASSAFSHSYEQYFGPGTRLTVT.

The chain combines TRBV9 with TRBJ2-1; TCRdb gives TRBD2 as the D gene, but with no DNA this cannot be confirmed. The CDR3 is 15 amino acids. The germline V gene has CDR1 SGDLS and CDR2 YYNGEE. The chain's CDR3 is CASSLSGLSYNEQFF.

J is TRBJ2-5 and V is TRBV4-3; TCRdb's assignment of TRBD1 cannot be checked, as there is no DNA. CDR1 LGHNA and CDR2 YSLEER come from the germline V gene. The CDR3 extends over 16 amino acids. CDR3 in amino acids: CASSQRWRDVQETQYF.

The chain couples TRBV9 to TRBJ2-3. CDR1 and CDR2 from the germline V gene are SGDLS and YYNGEE. The CDR3 is made up of 13 amino acids. The CDR3 sequence: CASSVVEADTQYF.

The CDR3 loop is CASSPWDGGDTGELFF. V usage is TRBV12-3 or TRBV12-4 and J usage is TRBJ2-2; TCRdb selects TRBD1, and the lack of DNA leaves this call unchecked. The CDR3 runs 16 residues.

This sequence joins TRBV12-3 or TRBV12-4 and TRBJ2-3; TCRdb designates TRBD2, a call that cannot be tested without DNA. The CDR3 consists of 14 residues. The chain's CDR3 is CASSLAGGPYTQYF.

The V gene is TRBV5-1, the J gene TRBJ2-1; the TRBD1 assignment by TCRdb is unverifiable without DNA. CDR1 and CDR2 (germline): SGHRS, YFSETQ. This CDR3 spans 15 amino acids. The CDR3 loop reads CASSYETGGYNEQFF. The whole variable domain, filled in from reference TRBV5-1 and TRBJ2-1, reads KAGVTQTPRYLIKTRGQQVTLSCSPISGHRSVSWYQQTPGQGLQFLFEYFSETQRNKGNFPGRFSGRQFSNSRSEMNVSTLELGDSALYLCASSYETGGYNEQFFGPGTRLTVL.

V gene TRBV12-3 or TRBV12-4 combines with J gene TRBJ2-1. The CDR3 totals 12 residues. The CDR3 reads CASSSERNEQFF.

The rearrangement uses TRBV24-1 and TRBJ2-1. Germline CDR1 KGHDR, CDR2 SFDVKD. The CDR3 has 13 amino acids. The CDR3 loop reads CATSDPVDNEQFF.

This rearrangement joins TRBV6-2 or TRBV6-3 to TRBJ2-7. The CDR3 is made up of 11 amino acids. From germline, CDR1 is MNHEY and CDR2 SVGEGT. CDR3 amino acids: CASSYSWEQYF.

CDR3 in amino acids: CASSEDRATDTQYF. The J gene is TRBJ2-3, the V gene TRBV2; TCRdb designates TRBD1, a call that cannot be tested without DNA. This CDR3 comprises 14 residues. The germline V gene has CDR1 SNHLY and CDR2 FYNNEI.

V is TRBV7-3 and J is TRBJ1-1; TCRdb picks TRBD1, but there is no DNA to check that call. The CDR3 runs 14 residues. Germline values: CDR1 SGHTA, CDR2 FQGTGA. CDR3 residues: CASSHDSMNTEAFF.

V usage is TRBV20-1 and J usage is TRBJ2-3. This CDR3 contains 13 residues. CDR1 DFQATT and CDR2 SNEGSKA come from the germline V gene (reference sequence). CDR3 amino acids: CSARLGVSDTQYF.

J is TRBJ1-1 and V is TRBV28. The germline V gene has CDR1 MDHEN and CDR2 SYDVKM. CDR3 length equals 14 residues. CDR3: CASSFFRRGTEAFF.

The rearrangement uses TRBV29-1 and TRBJ2-1; TCRdb returns TRBD1, unconfirmable since there is no DNA. The germline V gene encodes CDR1 SQVTM and CDR2 ANQGSEA. This CDR3 is 14 amino acids long. CDR3 in amino acids: CSVEGGGLYNEQFF.